This T cell receptor (beta chain) comes out of a study of persistence of HIV-infected CD4 T cells. Sequencing used immunoSEQ version 4 in survey mode. Repertoires were generated with immunoSEQ multiplex PCR, while TCRdb's copy carries only in-frame clones and drops some. In the table there are roughly 35,000 clones, over 80% of which are singletons. Anti-CD3/anti-CD28 beads served as a nonspecific positive control stimulus. Sorting selected CD4+ T cells upregulating both CD40 ligand and CD69. Anti-CD28/CD49d costimulation, CD40-blocking antibody and enfuvirtide were given to CD8-depleted PBMCs for roughly 20 hours. To note about this clone: Antigen: not known.

Here the sequenced sample was CD4+ T cells sorted from PBMCs after approximately 19-hour stimulation, taken from a patient who received antiretroviral therapy. The sequence came from an adult man with HIV who was CMV-seropositive.

CDR3 nucleotide sequence: TGTGCCTCCCGACCCGGGGGGGCCGGAGATACGCAGTATTTT. It encodes CASRPGGAGDTQYF. This chain connects TRBV6-4 to TRBJ2-3, with TRBD2 matching 8 bases. CDR1 is MRHNA, CDR2 SNTAGT, per germline. The CDR3 spans 14 residues. V was clipped by 11 bases and J by 5 bases; unmatched bases: 12.